These T cell receptor beta chains were read from a single sample in a study of T cell responses to AZD1222 COVID-19 vaccine. Data came from immunoSEQ multiplex PCR; TCRdb stores just in-frame clones and leaves some out. This sample has about 70,000 clones; less than 90% occur once, and the top ten carry 8% to 10%. Sequenced here: peripheral blood, sampled on day 0 of AZD1222 vaccination. These receptors were collected from an adult in good health. CDR3s include the opening cysteine and the closing phenylalanine or tryptophan. The D gene is left open where the match is weak. Rows give clone size only sometimes, using once, few, many, or a class for an expanded clone.

CDR3aa: CASSPVGRASNYGYTF; CDR3nt: TGTGCCAGCAGCCCGGTGGGCAGAGCTTCTAACTATGGCTACACCTTC; v_gene: TRBV7-2; abundance: .; j_gene: TRBJ1-2; d_gene: .
CDR3aa: CASSYSAGANYGYTF; CDR3nt: TGTGCCAGCAGTTACTCGGCGGGGGCGAACTATGGCTACACCTTC; v_gene: TRBV6-5; abundance: .; j_gene: TRBJ1-2; d_gene: .
CDR3aa: CASSLNQETQYF; CDR3nt: TGTGCCAGCAGTTTGAACCAAGAGACCCAGTACTTC; v_gene: TRBV12-3/TRBV12-4; abundance: .; j_gene: TRBJ2-5; d_gene: .
CDR3aa: CASTRTSTDTQYF; CDR3nt: TGTGCCAGCACCCGAACTAGCACAGATACGCAGTATTTT; v_gene: TRBV27; abundance: few; j_gene: TRBJ2-3; d_gene: .
CDR3aa: CATSRDVGVYTEAFF; CDR3nt: TGTGCCACCAGCAGAGATGTGGGAGTTTACACTGAAGCTTTCTTT; v_gene: TRBV15; abundance: .; j_gene: TRBJ1-1; d_gene: .
CDR3aa: CAISPLTSGGSNEQYF; CDR3nt: TGTGCCATCAGTCCACTGACTAGCGGGGGGAGTAACGAGCAGTACTTC; v_gene: TRBV10-3; abundance: few; j_gene: TRBJ2-7; d_gene: TRBD2
CDR3aa: CASGDQTGNEQFF; CDR3nt: TGTGCCAGCGGAGACCAAACGGGCAATGAGCAGTTCTTC; v_gene: TRBV6-5; abundance: .; j_gene: TRBJ2-1; d_gene: .
CDR3aa: CASSLSTNTEAFF; CDR3nt: TGTGCCAGCAGTTTATCGACTAACACTGAAGCTTTCTTT; v_gene: TRBV28; abundance: few; j_gene: TRBJ1-1; d_gene: .
CDR3aa: CASSQGQGAGNTIYF; CDR3nt: TGTGCCAGCAGCCAAGGACAGGGCGCTGGAAACACCATATATTTT; v_gene: TRBV3-1/TRBV3-2; abundance: .; j_gene: TRBJ1-3; d_gene: TRBD1
CDR3aa: CASSKEGETQYF; CDR3nt: TGTGCCAGTAGTAAAGAGGGGGAGACCCAGTACTTC; v_gene: TRBV19; abundance: .; j_gene: TRBJ2-5; d_gene: .
CDR3aa: CAWSETGTGGNQPQHF; CDR3nt: TGTGCCTGGAGTGAAACCGGGACAGGGGGCAATCAGCCCCAGCATTTT; v_gene: TRBV30; abundance: .; j_gene: TRBJ1-5; d_gene: TRBD1
CDR3aa: CASSQAPLAGGAYEQYF; CDR3nt: TGCGCCAGCAGCCAAGCCCCCTTAGCGGGGGGTGCCTACGAGCAGTACTTC; v_gene: TRBV4-1; abundance: .; j_gene: TRBJ2-7; d_gene: TRBD2
CDR3aa: CATSRDNGGHNEKLFF; CDR3nt: TGTGCCACCAGCAGAGATAACGGGGGACATAATGAAAAACTGTTTTTT; v_gene: TRBV15; abundance: .; j_gene: TRBJ1-4; d_gene: .
CDR3aa: CASSQEKRVQGTGELFF; CDR3nt: TGCGCCAGCAGCCAAGAGAAGCGCGTACAGGGCACCGGGGAGCTGTTTTTT; v_gene: TRBV4-1; abundance: few; j_gene: TRBJ2-2; d_gene: .
CDR3aa: CASTPAEGQDRAAGYTF; CDR3nt: TGCGCCAGCACCCCCGCGGAAGGTCAAGACCGGGCCGCTGGCTACACCTTC; v_gene: TRBV4-1; abundance: .; j_gene: TRBJ1-2; d_gene: .
CDR3aa: CASSDRGVDPLHF; CDR3nt: TGTGCCAGTAGTGACAGGGGAGTGGATCCCCTCCACTTT; v_gene: TRBV19; abundance: .; j_gene: TRBJ1-6; d_gene: TRBD1
CDR3aa: CASSLRGTGGYTF; CDR3nt: TGTGCCAGCAGTTTACGGGGGACAGGTGGCTACACCTTC; v_gene: TRBV27; abundance: .; j_gene: TRBJ1-2; d_gene: TRBD1
CDR3aa: CASSLTQGGTEAFF; CDR3nt: TGTGCCAGCAGCTTAACGCAGGGGGGCACTGAAGCTTTCTTT; v_gene: TRBV7-2; abundance: .; j_gene: TRBJ1-1; d_gene: TRBD1
CDR3aa: CASSLGGTNTEAFF; CDR3nt: TGTGCCAGCAGCTTAGGAGGGACTAACACTGAAGCTTTCTTT; v_gene: TRBV7-2; abundance: .; j_gene: TRBJ1-1; d_gene: .
CDR3aa: CASSPQGGTDTQYF; CDR3nt: TGTGCCAGCAGCCCGCAGGGTGGCACAGATACGCAGTATTTT; v_gene: TRBV9; abundance: few; j_gene: TRBJ2-3; d_gene: .
CDR3aa: CASSLAQGRETQYF; CDR3nt: TGTGCCAGCAGCTTAGCGCAGGGCCGCGAGACCCAGTACTTC; v_gene: TRBV7-9; abundance: .; j_gene: TRBJ2-5; d_gene: .
CDR3aa: CASSDGTGNAYGYTF; CDR3nt: TGTGCCAGCAGCGATGGGACAGGGAATGCCTATGGCTACACCTTC; v_gene: TRBV7-3; abundance: .; j_gene: TRBJ1-2; d_gene: TRBD1
CDR3aa: CASRGTGRNIQYF; CDR3nt: TGTGCCAGCAGGGGGACAGGGCGGAACATTCAGTACTTC; v_gene: TRBV12-3/TRBV12-4; abundance: .; j_gene: TRBJ2-4; d_gene: TRBD1
CDR3aa: CASKREQNTEAFF; CDR3nt: TGTGCCAGCAAGAGGGAGCAGAACACTGAAGCTTTCTTT; v_gene: TRBV7-2; abundance: .; j_gene: TRBJ1-1; d_gene: .
CDR3aa: CASSFLSNSPLHF; CDR3nt: TGTGCCAGCAGTTTTCTTTCTAATTCACCCCTCCACTTT; v_gene: TRBV12-3/TRBV12-4; abundance: .; j_gene: TRBJ1-6; d_gene: .
CDR3aa: CASSHMTGSYGYTF; CDR3nt: TGTGCCAGCAGCCACATGACAGGGAGCTATGGCTACACCTTC; v_gene: TRBV3-1/TRBV3-2; abundance: .; j_gene: TRBJ1-2; d_gene: TRBD1
CDR3aa: CATQANYGYTF; CDR3nt: TGTGCCACGCAGGCTAACTATGGCTACACCTTC; v_gene: TRBV6-5; abundance: .; j_gene: TRBJ1-2; d_gene: .
CDR3aa: CATSDPTSGSYSYNEQFF; CDR3nt: TGTGCCACCAGTGATCCAACGTCAGGGTCTTACTCCTACAATGAGCAGTTCTTC; v_gene: TRBV24-1; abundance: .; j_gene: TRBJ2-1; d_gene: .
CDR3aa: CAWGQYGYTF; CDR3nt: TGTGCCTGGGGACAGTATGGCTACACCTTC; v_gene: TRBV30; abundance: medium-sized; j_gene: TRBJ1-2; d_gene: .
CDR3aa: CASSEATGNYGYTF; CDR3nt: TGTGCCAGCAGTGAAGCGACAGGGAACTATGGCTACACCTTC; v_gene: TRBV2; abundance: .; j_gene: TRBJ1-2; d_gene: TRBD1
CDR3aa: CASSPGTGLLSGNTIYF; CDR3nt: TGTGCCAGCAGTCCCGGGACAGGCTTATTGTCTGGAAACACCATATATTTT; v_gene: TRBV27; abundance: .; j_gene: TRBJ1-3; d_gene: TRBD1
CDR3aa: CASSLEGYQRVNTEAFF; CDR3nt: TGTGCCAGCAGCTTGGAGGGTTACCAGAGGGTGAACACTGAAGCTTTCTTT; v_gene: TRBV5-6; abundance: .; j_gene: TRBJ1-1; d_gene: .
CDR3aa: CATSGTGDGYTF; CDR3nt: TGTGCCACCTCCGGGACAGGGGACGGCTACACCTTC; v_gene: TRBV24-1; abundance: .; j_gene: TRBJ1-2; d_gene: TRBD1
CDR3aa: CASSFGTGIYEQYF; CDR3nt: TGCGCCAGCAGCTTCGGGACAGGGATATACGAGCAGTACTTC; v_gene: TRBV5-1; abundance: .; j_gene: TRBJ2-7; d_gene: TRBD1
CDR3aa: CASSEGQVNEKLFF; CDR3nt: TGTGCCAGCAGTGAGGGACAGGTTAATGAAAAACTGTTTTTT; v_gene: TRBV2; abundance: .; j_gene: TRBJ1-4; d_gene: TRBD1
CDR3aa: CASSSPGTEAFF; CDR3nt: TGTGCCAGCAGTTCTCCCGGCACTGAAGCTTTCTTT; v_gene: TRBV12-3/TRBV12-4; abundance: .; j_gene: TRBJ1-1; d_gene: .
CDR3aa: CAWSSRTNQPQHF; CDR3nt: TGTGCCTGGAGTAGCAGAACCAATCAGCCCCAGCATTTT; v_gene: TRBV30; abundance: once; j_gene: TRBJ1-5; d_gene: .
CDR3aa: CASSLTGYNEQFF; CDR3nt: TGTGCCAGCAGTTTGACTGGCTACAATGAGCAGTTCTTC; v_gene: TRBV27; abundance: .; j_gene: TRBJ2-1; d_gene: .
CDR3aa: CASTPGTLWQPQLF; CDR3nt: TGTGCCAGTACCCCCGGGACCCTCTGGCAGCCCCAGCTTTTT; v_gene: TRBV19; abundance: .; j_gene: TRBJ1-5; d_gene: .
CDR3aa: CASSLGGLTDTQYF; CDR3nt: TGTGCCAGCAGCTTGGGGGGGCTCACAGATACGCAGTATTTT; v_gene: TRBV7-2; abundance: .; j_gene: TRBJ2-3; d_gene: .
CDR3aa: CASRPGQGSGNTIYF; CDR3nt: TGTGCCAGCAGGCCCGGACAGGGATCCGGAAACACCATATATTTT; v_gene: TRBV9; abundance: .; j_gene: TRBJ1-3; d_gene: TRBD1